The 32 T cell receptor beta chains in this list originate from one sample, sequenced in a study of OX40 agonist ivuxolimab in advanced cancers. Repertoires were generated with immunoSEQ multiplex PCR, while TCRdb's copy carries only in-frame clones and drops some. Found here are 70,000 or so clones, roughly nine tenths of them singletons; the top ten hold more than 12%. The starting material was CD4+ or CD8+ T cells sorted from blood, obtained in a trial of the OX40 agonist ivuxolimab. These receptors all stem from an adult with an advanced solid tumor such as melanoma, head and neck, liver or kidney cancer.

This chain uses TRBV29-1 with TRBJ2-5; 7 nucleotides line up with TRBD2. Germline V CDR1 and CDR2: SQVTM, ANQGSEA. CDR3 length: 17 residues. Germline trimming cut 3 bases from V and 2 bases from J; bases unmatched to any gene: 15. The CDR3: CSVESTREGTTQETQYF. The CDR3 DNA reads as TGCAGCGTTGAGAGCACCAGAGAGGGGACTACACAAGAGACCCAGTACTTC.

The rearrangement links TRBV6-5 to TRBJ2-7; tentatively, D is TRBD1 or TRBD2 (5 bases each). The V gene's germline CDR1 is MNHEY and CDR2 SVGAGI. The CDR3 runs to 13 residues. CDR3 in DNA: TGTGCAAGTCAGAGGGACCCTACCTACGAGCAGTACTTC. Translation: CASQRDPTYEQYF.

The chain uses TRBV9 and TRBJ2-5, with 10 bases that match TRBD2. The J call is in doubt because the DNA end fits TRBJ2-7 better. There are 15 residues in the CDR3. Germline V gives CDR1 SGDLS, CDR2 YYNGEE. Here the CDR3 reads CASSGGLAVMYEQYF. The CDR3 DNA sequence: TGTGCCAGCAGCGGAGGACTAGCGGTTATGTACGAGCAGTACTTC.

V is TRBV9 and J is TRBJ2-1; TRBD2 is a possible D gene (5 bases). Germline V CDR1 and CDR2: SGDLS, YYNGEE. The ends were cut back, 4 bases at V and 0 bases at J, with 8 bases in the middle. This CDR3 contains 14 residues. CDR3 coding DNA: TGTGCCAGCAGCACAGCGGACTCCTACAATGAGCAGTTCTTC. Its translation: CASSTADSYNEQFF.

The V call is TRBV4-3, the J call TRBJ2-2; 8 bases are shared with TRBD1. V lost 6 bases to trimming and J lost 1 base; unmatched junction nucleotides: 7. CDR3 length equals 16 residues. Germline assignment: CDR1 LGHNA and CDR2 YSLEER. The CDR3 DNA sequence: TGCGCCAGCAGTCCTCTGGACAGGGAGAACACCGGGGAGCTGTTTTTT. Translated: CASSPLDRENTGELFF.

The chain couples TRBV28 to TRBJ2-5; 8 bases fit TRBD1. The DNA end is more similar to TRBJ2-7, so the J call may be wrong. The CDR3 is 15 residues long. Germline V gives CDR1 MDHEN, CDR2 SYDVKM. The DNA of the CDR3 is TGTGCCAGCAGTTTTTCCCAGGGGGCAGGAGGCGAGCAGTACTTC. The encoded protein is CASSFSQGAGGEQYF.

The chain uses TRBV5-4 and TRBJ2-7; TRBD1 or TRBD2 may be the D gene (6 bases each). This CDR3 is 14 amino acids long. Per germline, CDR1 SGHNT and CDR2 YYREEE (reference sequence). Trimming shortened V by 2 bases and J by 0 bases, and 9 bases separated the two germline ends. The CDR3: CASSFRGASYEQYF. The CDR3 DNA is TGTGCCAGCAGCTTTAGGGGGGCCTCCTACGAGCAGTACTTC.

This chain uses TRBV4-2 with TRBJ2-2; 11 nucleotides match TRBD2. Germline V gives CDR1 LGHNA, CDR2 YNFKEQ. V was pared by 6 bases and J by 2 bases, with 2 bases of the junction left unmatched. The CDR3 extends over 15 amino acids. CDR3 residues: CASSLAGGNTGELFF. CDR3 coding DNA: TGTGCCAGCAGTCTAGCGGGAGGTAACACCGGGGAGCTGTTTTTT.

CDR3 residues: CASSSQEAGANYEQYF. CDR3 coding DNA: TGTGCCAGCAGTTCCCAGGAAGCGGGTGCAAACTACGAGCAGTACTTC. The chain couples TRBV27 to TRBJ2-7; the D gene is possibly TRBD2 (6 bases). The CDR3 runs to 16 residues. The germline V and J ends were trimmed by 4 bases and 3 bases, with 19 bases remaining between them. CDR1 is MNHEY, CDR2 SMNVEV, per germline (reference sequence).

The chain has TRBV7-8 and TRBJ2-5; 7 positions agree with TRBD2. V gave up 3 bases and J gave up 0 bases; unmatched junction bases: 7. The CDR3 loop spans 16 amino acids. Germline CDR1 SGHVS, CDR2 FQNEAQ. The CDR3 sequence: CASSLSLAAYQETQYF. The CDR3 DNA follows: TGTGCCAGCAGCTTGTCGCTAGCGGCGTACCAAGAGACCCAGTACTTC.

The chain couples TRBV30 to TRBJ1-3, with D hard to call. This CDR3 comprises 12 residues. Germline CDR1 reads GTSNPN; CDR2 reads SVGIG (reference sequence). With 5 bases removed from V and 1 base from J, the gap between germline ends came to 6 bases. The CDR3 reads CAWWDSGNTIYF. The DNA of the CDR3 is TGTGCCTGGTGGGATTCTGGAAACACCATATATTTT. Full variable domain (remainder filled in from reference TRBV30 and TRBJ1-3): SQTIHQWPATLVQPVGSPLSLECTVEGTSNPNLYWYRQAAGRGLQLLFYSVGIGQISSEVPQNLSASRPQDRQFILSSKKLLLSDSGFYLCAWWDSGNTIYFGEGSWLTVV.

This chain connects TRBV7-2 to TRBJ2-1; 7 bases agree with TRBD2. This CDR3 is 15 amino acids long. The germline gives CDR1 SGHTA, CDR2 FQGNSA. V dropped 1 base and J dropped 8; count of bases not matched to a gene: 8. The CDR3 here is CASSLGRGGEHEQFF. DNA of the CDR3: TGTGCCAGCAGCTTAGGGCGGGGAGGGGAACATGAGCAGTTCTTC.

CDR3 DNA: TGTGCCAGCGAGGACGTACAGGGGGAACGGAACACTGAAGCTTTCTTT. This gives the protein CASEDVQGERNTEAFF. The chain employs TRBV19 and TRBJ1-1; 8 bases line up with TRBD1. V was clipped by 9 bases and J by 1 base; unmatched bases: 13. Germline V gives CDR1 LNHDA, CDR2 SQIVND (reference sequence). The CDR3 runs to 16 residues.

The genes are TRBV7-2 and TRBJ2-3; 8 bases agree with TRBD2. CDR1 SGHTA and CDR2 FQGNSA come from the germline V gene. With V trimmed by 3 bases and J by 4 bases, 6 bases remained unmatched. The CDR3 has 15 amino acids. CDR3 sequence: CASSFTSGGSDTQYF. DNA for the CDR3: TGTGCCAGCAGCTTTACTAGCGGAGGCTCAGATACGCAGTATTTT. The full variable domain, completed using reference TRBV7-2 and TRBJ2-3, is GAGVSQSPSNKVTEKGKDVELRCDPISGHTALYWYRQSLGQGLEFLIYFQGNSAPDKSGLPSDRFSAERTGGSVSTLTIQRTQQEDSAVYLCASSFTSGGSDTQYFGPGTRLTVL.

The chain couples TRBV4-3 to TRBJ2-7, with TRBD2 as a possible D gene (6 bases). This CDR3 is 15 amino acids long. V was trimmed by 2 bases and J by 0 bases, leaving 11 bases between them. In germline, CDR1 is LGHNA, CDR2 YSLEER. The CDR3 reads CASSQYTGDSYEQYF. Written as DNA, the CDR3 is TGCGCCAGCAGCCAATACACGGGGGACTCCTACGAGCAGTACTTC.

The chain employs TRBV19 and TRBJ1-5, with D perhaps TRBD1 (6 bases). The CDR3 loop spans 14 amino acids. Trimming took 3 bases from V and 4 from J, leaving 10 bases between them. In germline, CDR1 is LNHDA, CDR2 SQIVND (reference sequence). The CDR3 region has the DNA TGTGCCAGTAGTATCCGGGACAATAATCAGCCCCAGCATTTT. This codes for CASSIRDNNQPQHF.

V usage is TRBV9 and J usage is TRBJ1-2; the D is unclear. Deletions cut 0 bases from V and 5 bases from J, with 11 bases between. The germline V gene has CDR1 SGDLS and CDR2 YYNGEE. This CDR3 is 14 amino acids long. This CDR3 reads CASSVDGLGYGYTF. In DNA form, the CDR3 reads TGTGCCAGCAGCGTAGACGGCCTGGGGTATGGCTACACCTTC.

The J gene is TRBJ1-2, the V gene TRBV30; D might be TRBD1 (5 bases). With 1 base removed from V and 6 bases from J, the gap between germline ends came to 12 bases. The CDR3 is 13 amino acids. Germline CDR1 reads GTSNPN; CDR2 reads SVGIG (reference sequence). The CDR3 region has the DNA TGTGCCTGGAGTGCCGGGACTGCTGATGGCTACACCTTC. It yields the protein CAWSAGTADGYTF.

At least ten counts were recorded for this clone. V usage is TRBV6-5 and J usage is TRBJ1-5; no clear D. The CDR3 loop spans 15 amino acids. V lost 5 bases, J lost 2 bases, and 13 bases lay in between. CDR1 and CDR2 (germline): MNHEY, SVGAGI. The CDR3 bases are TGTGCCAGCAGTCCTCTGACGGGCGGCAATCAGCCCCAGCATTTT. Translating it yields CASSPLTGGNQPQHF.

V usage is TRBV28 and J usage is TRBJ1-4; D is unclear. The germline V and J ends were trimmed by 2 bases and 13 bases, with 17 bases remaining between them. CDR1 and CDR2 (germline): MDHEN, SYDVKM. This CDR3 has 14 residues. CDR3 sequence: CASSLLSRTDLLFF. Written as DNA, the CDR3 is TGTGCCAGCAGTTTACTCTCGAGGACGGATCTACTGTTTTTT.

The chain joins TRBV29-1 to TRBJ2-7; D is perhaps TRBD1 or TRBD2 (5 bases each). V lost 4 bases, J lost 6 bases, and 13 bases lay in between. Germline CDR1 and CDR2: SQVTM and ANQGSEA. This CDR3 is 12 amino acids long. Written as DNA, the CDR3 is TGCAGCGTTGGCAGTCCGGGGCGCGAGCAGTACTTC. Translated: CSVGSPGREQYF.

The chain uses TRBV6-5 and TRBJ2-3, with a weak D call TRBD1 (5 bases). This CDR3 comprises 15 residues. CDR1 and CDR2 (germline): MNHEY, SVGAGI. Trimming pared 2 bases from V and 1 base from J, leaving 10 bases between. For the CDR3, the DNA is TGTGCCAGCAGTTACCAGGGCCGGGGCACAGATACGCAGTATTTT. Translating gives CASSYQGRGTDTQYF.

The genes are TRBV5-1 and TRBJ1-2, with D tentatively TRBD1 (6 bases). Trimming removed 4 bases from V and 0 bases from J, with 16 bases in between. Germline loops: CDR1 SGHRS, CDR2 YFSETQ. The CDR3 is made up of 16 amino acids. The DNA for the CDR3 is TGCGCCAGCAGCCCCCTACAGGGAAACTCTAACTATGGCTACACCTTC. Encoded protein: CASSPLQGNSNYGYTF.

The chain links TRBV28 to TRBJ2-1; 9 positions agree with TRBD2. V shed 5 bases and J 7 bases; nucleotides not matched to a gene: 15. The germline V gene has CDR1 MDHEN and CDR2 SYDVKM. This CDR3 region has 17 residues. CDR3 nucleotides: TGTGCCAGCAGTCTCCCAACAACTAGCGGGCAGCTTAATGAGCAGTTCTTC. This sequence encodes CASSLPTTSGQLNEQFF.

The count of this clone is one. V usage is TRBV19 and J usage is TRBJ2-3; D is possibly TRBD2 (5 bases). The CDR3 loop spans 15 amino acids. V lost 3 bases and J lost 0, with 10 bases in between. Germline CDR1 and CDR2: LNHDA and SQIVND (reference sequence). This chain's CDR3 is CASSIEDFSTDTQYF. CDR3 DNA: TGTGCCAGTAGTATTGAGGACTTCAGCACAGATACGCAGTATTTT.

This clone showed up just a few times. CDR3 nucleotides: TGTGCCAGCAGCTCCTTTTTCGGGCAGGCAGACACAGATACGCAGTATTTT. Its protein is CASSSFFGQADTDTQYF. The chain combines TRBV13 with TRBJ2-3; no definite D call. The CDR3 is made up of 17 amino acids. The V end lost 4 bases, the J end lost 2 bases, and 19 bases lay between the germline ends. Germline V gene data show CDR1 as PRHDT and CDR2 as FYEKMQ (reference sequence).

V and J are TRBV19 and TRBJ1-2; D remains unclear. Germline V CDR1 and CDR2: LNHDA, SQIVND (reference sequence). The CDR3 extends over 14 amino acids. The ends were cut back, 7 bases at V and 8 bases at J, with 20 bases in the middle. CDR3 nucleotides: TGTGCCAGTACGTACGGCAGCCCCTTATTGGGCTACACCTTC. The encoded protein is CASTYGSPLLGYTF.

The chain carries TRBV7-6 and TRBJ2-2; D unresolved. V lost 0 bases and J lost 6, with 2 bases in between. CDR1 is SGHVS and CDR2 is FNYEAQ in the germline V gene. The CDR3 sequence is 12 residues long. CDR3 protein: CASSLAPGELFF. CDR3 bases: TGTGCCAGCAGCTTAGCGCCCGGGGAGCTGTTTTTT.

V is TRBV14 and J is TRBJ2-7; 7 bases map to TRBD2. CDR3 size: 14 residues. V lost 5 bases, J lost 2 bases, and 6 bases stayed unmatched. Germline V gene lookup returns CDR1 SGHDN and CDR2 FVKESK. CDR3 DNA sequence: TGTGCCAGCAGCTTCCGGGACTATACCTACGAGCAGTACTTC. Amino acids: CASSFRDYTYEQYF. Filled out from reference TRBV14 and TRBJ2-7, the complete variable domain reads EAGVTQFPSHSVIEKGQTVTLRCDPISGHDNLYWYRRVMGKEIKFLLHFVKESKQDESGMPNNRFLAERTGGTYSTLKVQPAELEDSGVYFCASSFRDYTYEQYFGPGTRLTVT.

This chain joins TRBV15 and TRBJ2-1; the D gene is possibly TRBD2 (6 bases). The germline V gene encodes CDR1 LNHNV and CDR2 YYDKDF (reference sequence). The V gene lost 0 bases and the J gene lost 5 bases, with 11 bases spanning the gap. CDR3 length: 15 residues. CDR3 DNA: TGTGCCACCAGCAGAGAGGAACTAGCTCACAATGAGCAGTTCTTC. Encoded protein: CATSREELAHNEQFF.

This clone was detected once. The rearrangement links TRBV7-8 to TRBJ1-1; tentatively, D is TRBD1 (6 bases). Per the germline V gene, CDR1 is SGHVS and CDR2 is FQNEAQ. This CDR3 is built from 15 residues. Trimming removed 5 bases from V and 3 bases from J, with 16 bases in between. CDR3 amino acids: CASSVFAGVDTEAFF. The CDR3 region has the DNA TGTGCCAGCAGCGTCTTTGCAGGGGTGGACACTGAAGCTTTCTTT.

The CDR3 spells CASSFSFGTGNEKLFF. CDR3 sequence (DNA): TGTGCCAGCAGCTTCTCGTTTGGGACAGGGAATGAAAAACTGTTTTTT. The rearrangement joins TRBV13 to TRBJ1-4, with 9 bases that match TRBD1. The CDR3 has 16 residues. Germline trimming cut 3 bases from V and 5 bases from J; bases unmatched to any gene: 7. The germline CDR1 and CDR2 sequences are PRHDT and FYEKMQ (reference sequence).